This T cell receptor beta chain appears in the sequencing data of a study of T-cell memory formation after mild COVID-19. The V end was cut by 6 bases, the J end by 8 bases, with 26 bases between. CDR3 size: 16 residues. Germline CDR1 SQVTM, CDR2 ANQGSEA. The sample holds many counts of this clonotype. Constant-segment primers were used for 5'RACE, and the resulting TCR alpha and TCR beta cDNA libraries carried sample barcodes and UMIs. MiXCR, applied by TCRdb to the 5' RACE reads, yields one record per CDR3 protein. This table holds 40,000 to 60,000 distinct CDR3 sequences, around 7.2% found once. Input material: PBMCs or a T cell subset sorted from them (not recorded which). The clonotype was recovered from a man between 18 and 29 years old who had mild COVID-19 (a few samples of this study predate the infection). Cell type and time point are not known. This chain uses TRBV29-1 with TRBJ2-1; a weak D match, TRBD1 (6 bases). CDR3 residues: CSVALGPTGTRDEQFF. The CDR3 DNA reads TGCAGCGTCGCCTTGGGCCCTACCGGGACAAGGGATGAGCAGTTCTTC.